The clone carrying this T cell receptor beta chain was seen many times. The antigen is undetermined. The source of the sample is a study of CD8 T cells in ankylosing spondylitis. Study-wide results and caveats: It appeared that ankylosing spondylitis blood was characterized by a TCR beta motif of about 8 highly homologous variants. The authors reported significant enrichment of disease-linked clones in matched ankylosing spondylitis synovial fluid.

From the 5' RACE reads, TCRdb called clonotypes with MiXCR, one entry per CDR3 protein. The profile shows 200,000 to 250,000 distinct CDR3 sequences, roughly 25% of them singletons. CDR1 is LGHNA and CDR2 is YNFKEQ in the germline V gene. The CDR3 totals 20 residues. V was clipped by 3 bases and J by 12 bases; unmatched bases: 26. The chain is built from TRBV4-2 and TRBJ2-1, with 10 bases matching TRBD2. This clonotype was obtained from a male donor with ankylosing spondylitis or in good health (not recorded which). The sample consisted of blood, either unsorted or a sorted T cell fraction (not recorded which). As DNA, the CDR3 is TGTGCCAGCAGCCACTTCCCCCTAGCGGGAGTGGGGGGTGGAGACATGGGGCAGTTCTTC. Its protein is CASSHFPLAGVGGGDMGQFF.